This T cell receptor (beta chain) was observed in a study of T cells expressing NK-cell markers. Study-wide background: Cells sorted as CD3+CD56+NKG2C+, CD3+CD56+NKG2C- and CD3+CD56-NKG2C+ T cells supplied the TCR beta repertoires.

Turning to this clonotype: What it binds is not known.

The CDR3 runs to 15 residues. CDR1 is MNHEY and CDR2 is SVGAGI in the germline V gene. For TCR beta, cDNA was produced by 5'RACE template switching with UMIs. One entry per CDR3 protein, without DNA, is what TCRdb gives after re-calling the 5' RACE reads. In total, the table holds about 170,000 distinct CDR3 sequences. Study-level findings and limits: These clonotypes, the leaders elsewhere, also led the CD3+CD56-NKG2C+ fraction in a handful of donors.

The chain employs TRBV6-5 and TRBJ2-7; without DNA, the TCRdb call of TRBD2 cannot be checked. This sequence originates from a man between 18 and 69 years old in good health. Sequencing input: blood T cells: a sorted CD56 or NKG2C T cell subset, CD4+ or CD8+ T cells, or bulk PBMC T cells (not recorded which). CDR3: CASSYSASGSYEQYF.